These 20 T cell receptor beta chains originate from one sample sequenced in a study of shared clonotypes between healthy human individuals. The repertoire was sequenced with immunoSEQ multiplex PCR; TCRdb's copy has only in-frame clones and lacks some. The sample contains around 200,000 clones, over 80% of which appear only once. Sequenced material: naive CD4+ T cells sorted from blood. The sample's subset: CD45RA+ positively selected. The receptors were gathered from a woman aged 25 to 39 in good health.

V and J are TRBV2 and TRBJ2-2; D remains ambiguous. The CDR3 extends over 11 amino acids. Germline assignment: CDR1 SNHLY and CDR2 FYNNEI. Trimming removed 3 bases from V and 4 bases from J, with 0 bases in between. The CDR3 DNA reads as TGTGCCAGCAGTGACACCGGGGAGCTGTTTTTT. Protein product: CASSDTGELFF.

The CDR3 DNA is TGTGCCAGCTGGCCCGGGACCCGCCTGTCCGGGGAGCTGTTTTTT. Its translation is CASWPGTRLSGELFF. V is TRBV28 and J is TRBJ2-2; D may correspond to TRBD1 or TRBD2 (5 bases each). The CDR3 is 15 residues long. CDR1 and CDR2 (germline): MDHEN, SYDVKM. Trimming removed 8 bases at V and 6 bases at J, with 19 bases between.

The gene calls are TRBV28 and TRBJ2-5; no clear D gene. V was pared by 10 bases and J by 0 bases, with 9 bases between. The CDR3 runs 12 residues. Germline V gene lookup returns CDR1 MDHEN and CDR2 SYDVKM. Here the CDR3 reads CATSRYQETQYF. As DNA, the CDR3 is TGTGCCACGTCGCGGTACCAAGAGACCCAGTACTTC.

V gene TRBV5-1 combines with J gene TRBJ1-2; D is possibly TRBD1 (6 bases). The CDR3 contains 15 residues. Germline CDR1 and CDR2: SGHRS and YFSETQ. V shed 1 base and J shed 1 base, with 11 bases lying between them. The CDR3 nucleotides read TGCGCCAGCAGCTTGCGAGGGGGTATTAACTATGGCTACACCTTC. Translated: CASSLRGGINYGYTF.

This chain uses TRBV27 with TRBJ2-4; D gene uncertain. The length of the CDR3 is 14 residues. Per germline, CDR1 MNHEY and CDR2 SMNVEV (reference sequence). V was pared by 6 bases and J by 1 base, with 10 bases between. CDR3 sequence (DNA): TGTGCCAGCAGCCCGGGCAGGGCCAAAAACATTCAGTACTTC. Protein sequence: CASSPGRAKNIQYF.

V usage is TRBV6-5 and J usage is TRBJ1-1; possible D gene TRBD1, 5 bases. The CDR3 extends over 14 amino acids. Germline CDR1 MNHEY, CDR2 SVGAGI. The V end lost 5 bases, the J end lost 0 bases, and 10 bases lay between the germline ends. CDR3 sequence: CASSPRVVNTEAFF. Here the CDR3 DNA reads TGTGCCAGCAGTCCCAGGGTAGTGAACACTGAAGCTTTCTTT.

V usage is TRBV11-2 and J usage is TRBJ1-1; D remains ambiguous. The V gene lost 1 base and the J gene lost 3 bases, with 6 bases spanning the gap. Germline assignment: CDR1 SGHAT and CDR2 FQNNGV. This CDR3 region has 13 residues. CDR3 amino acids: CASSLGLDTEAFF. The CDR3 nucleotides are TGTGCCAGCAGCTTAGGGTTGGACACTGAAGCTTTCTTT.

As concerns this clone: A junction boundary mismatches the germline segment, possibly from a read error. The V gene is TRBV28, the J gene TRBJ2-1; a possible D gene is TRBD2 (6 bases). The CDR3 has 13 amino acids. Germline assignment: CDR1 MDHEN and CDR2 SYDVKM. CDR3 amino acids: CASSFSMTRFVVF. The CDR3 bases are TGTGCCAGCAGTTTCTCAATGACTAGATTCGTCGTCTTC.

The rearrangement links TRBV4-1 to TRBJ2-2; the match to TRBD2 covers 9 bases. The CDR3 length is 16 residues. With V trimmed by 4 bases and J by 8 bases, 11 bases remained unmatched. Germline V gene sequence: CDR1 MGHRA, CDR2 YSYEKL. DNA for the CDR3: TGCGCCAGCAGCCCGGCGGGACTAGCCCTGTCGGGGGAGCTGTTTTTT. Translation: CASSPAGLALSGELFF.

The genes are TRBV29-1 and TRBJ2-7; perhaps TRBD2 as D (5 bases). With 1 base removed from V and 7 bases from J, the gap between germline ends came to 11 bases. The CDR3 runs 12 residues. The germline V gene has CDR1 SQVTM and CDR2 ANQGSEA. CDR3 sequence reads: CSVEGMGDEQYF. CDR3 coding DNA: TGCAGCGTTGAAGGAATGGGAGATGAGCAGTACTTC.

This clone occurred a few times. The chain has TRBV29-1 and TRBJ1-1; D is uncertain. The CDR3 has 13 amino acids. The V and J ends lost 5 bases and 1 base respectively, with 11 bases between them. CDR1 is SQVTM, CDR2 ANQGSEA, per germline. The chain's CDR3 is CSVQMWENTEAFF. The CDR3 DNA reads as TGCAGCGTTCAAATGTGGGAGAACACTGAAGCTTTCTTT.

This clone was recorded a few times. This sequence joins TRBV6-5 and TRBJ1-5; D not certain. The CDR3 contains 13 residues. Germline V gene lookup returns CDR1 MNHEY and CDR2 SVGAGI. The V end was cut by 0 bases, the J end by 6 bases, with 6 bases between. Here the CDR3 reads CASSYSISQPQHF. In DNA, the CDR3 is TGTGCCAGCAGTTACTCGATAAGTCAGCCCCAGCATTTT.

CDR3 sequence (DNA): TGTGCCATCTCCGGGGCTAGCGGGAACGAGCAGTACTTC. Translating it yields CAISGASGNEQYF. This chain joins TRBV6-6 and TRBJ2-7, with TRBD2 matching over 9 bases. Looked up from germline, CDR1 is MNHNY and CDR2 is SVGAGI (reference sequence). Unmatched junction bases numbered 9, after V lost 10 bases and J lost 5 bases. The CDR3 contains 13 residues.

The rearrangement links TRBV10-1 to TRBJ1-2, with D unresolved. The CDR3 has 14 amino acids. CDR1 and CDR2 from the germline V gene are WNHNN and SYGVQD (reference sequence). V shed 0 bases and J shed 7 bases, with 12 bases lying between them. CDR3 region: CASSESREIGGYTF. CDR3 nucleotide sequence: TGCGCCAGCAGTGAGTCGCGAGAAATCGGTGGCTACACCTTC.

The rearrangement joins TRBV11-1 to TRBJ2-5; 8 bases line up with TRBD2. The end of the DNA aligns better with TRBJ2-7, so the J call may be wrong. The germline V gene has CDR1 SGHAT and CDR2 FQDESV (reference sequence). This CDR3 comprises 15 residues. The CDR3 reads CASSSGGLVIAEQYF. The CDR3 DNA reads TGTGCCAGCAGCTCGGGGGGACTAGTTATCGCCGAGCAGTACTTC.

V and J are TRBV6-1 and TRBJ2-7; D remains ambiguous. Germline V lookup: CDR1 MNHNS, CDR2 SASEGT. The CDR3 length is 15 residues. Trimming left V 0 bases short and J 4 bases short, with 13 bases between. The CDR3 reads CASSEAYQQGYEQYF. DNA of the CDR3: TGTGCCAGCAGTGAAGCGTACCAGCAAGGGTACGAGCAGTACTTC.

The CDR3 loop reads CASSGTDARAGELFF. In DNA form, the CDR3 reads TGTGCCAGCAGCGGGACCGATGCTAGGGCCGGGGAGCTGTTTTTT. This chain links TRBV9 with TRBJ2-2, with D uncertain. The V and J ends lost 3 bases and 6 bases respectively, with 15 bases between them. This CDR3 has 15 amino acids. Per germline, CDR1 SGDLS and CDR2 YYNGEE.

This chain links TRBV20-1 with TRBJ2-7; D unresolved. The CDR3 totals 11 residues. Germline V gene lookup returns CDR1 DFQATT and CDR2 SNEGSKA (reference sequence). V lost 4 bases to trimming and J lost 6 bases, with 10 bases between them. The DNA for the CDR3 is TGCAGTGCTACTCGGGTCGGCGAGCAGTACTTC. It codes for CSATRVGEQYF.

V and J are TRBV27 and TRBJ2-7; 9 positions agree with TRBD2. CDR1 is MNHEY and CDR2 is SMNVEV in the germline V gene (reference sequence). The CDR3 has 16 amino acids. Trimming removed 3 bases from V and 4 bases from J; junction bases left unmatched: 10. The CDR3 sequence is CASSLQLAGPIYEQYF. The CDR3 nucleotides are TGTGCCAGCAGTTTGCAGCTAGCGGGACCCATATACGAGCAGTACTTC.

V usage is TRBV28 and J usage is TRBJ1-5; D is unclear. V dropped 5 bases and J dropped 5 bases, with 13 bases sitting between them. The CDR3 is made up of 14 amino acids. Germline CDR1 MDHEN, CDR2 SYDVKM. This CDR3 reads CASSDHRSYQPQHF. For the CDR3, the DNA is TGTGCCAGCAGTGACCATCGGTCTTATCAGCCCCAGCATTTT.